The entry that follows covers one T cell receptor (beta chain) sequence. The data belong to a study of blood T cell repertoires in COVID-19. Overall study context: PBMCs, B-cell-depleted T cells, or T cells provided the cDNA or gDNA that made up the material.

Data came from immunoSEQ multiplex PCR; TCRdb stores just in-frame clones and leaves some out. This sample carries 250,000 or so clones, roughly 80% of them seen once, and the ten largest clones take around 3.4%. This CDR3 is built from 15 residues. Germline V gene lookup returns CDR1 MDHEN and CDR2 SYDVKM. V was clipped by 5 bases and J by 1 base; unmatched bases: 6. This chain links TRBV28 with TRBJ2-7; 9 bases agree with TRBD2. The source of this sequence is a woman aged 18-30 years with acute or convalescent COVID-19. Source material: peripheral blood. CDR3 DNA sequence: TGTGCCAGCAGTACCGGGACTAGCAGATCCTACGAGCAGTACTTC. Translating it yields CASSTGTSRSYEQYF.